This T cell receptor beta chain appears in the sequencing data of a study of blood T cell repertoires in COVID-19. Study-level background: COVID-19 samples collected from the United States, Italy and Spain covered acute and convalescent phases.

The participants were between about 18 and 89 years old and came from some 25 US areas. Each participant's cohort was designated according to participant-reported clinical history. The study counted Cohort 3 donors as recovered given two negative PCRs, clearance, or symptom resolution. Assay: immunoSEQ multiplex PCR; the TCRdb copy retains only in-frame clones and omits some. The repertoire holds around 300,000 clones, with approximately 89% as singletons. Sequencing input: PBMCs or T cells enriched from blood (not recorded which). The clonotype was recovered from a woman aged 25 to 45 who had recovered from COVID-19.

DNA of the CDR3: TGTGCCGTTCACGGGGGGGATGGCTACACCTTC. Protein sequence: CAVHGGDGYTF. The chain has TRBV5-4 and TRBJ1-2, with a tentative D call TRBD1 (5 bases). The CDR3 runs to 11 residues. With 10 bases removed from V and 6 bases from J, the gap between germline ends came to 13 bases. Germline V gives CDR1 SGHNT, CDR2 YYREEE (reference sequence).